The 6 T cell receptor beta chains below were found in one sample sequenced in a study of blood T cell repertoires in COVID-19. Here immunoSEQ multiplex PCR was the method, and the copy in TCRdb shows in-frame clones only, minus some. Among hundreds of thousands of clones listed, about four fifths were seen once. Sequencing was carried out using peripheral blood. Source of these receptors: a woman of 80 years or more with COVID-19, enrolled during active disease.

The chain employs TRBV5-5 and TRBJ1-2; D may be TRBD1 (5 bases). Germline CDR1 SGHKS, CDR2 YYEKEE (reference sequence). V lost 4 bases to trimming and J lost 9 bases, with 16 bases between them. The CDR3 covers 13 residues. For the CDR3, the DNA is TGTGCCAGCAGCCTTAACCGGGACTCCCGCTACACCTTC. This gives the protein CASSLNRDSRYTF.

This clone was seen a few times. Written as DNA, the CDR3 is TGTGCCAGCAGCCTCAGGGGGCGAGAGACCCAGTACTTC. It specifies CASSLRGRETQYF. The J gene is TRBJ2-5, the V gene TRBV25-1; TRBD1 matches 8 bases. Germline lookup yields CDR1 MGHDK and CDR2 SYGVNS. The junction had 4 bases not matched to a gene; V was cut back by 6 bases and J by 4 bases. This CDR3 has 13 residues.

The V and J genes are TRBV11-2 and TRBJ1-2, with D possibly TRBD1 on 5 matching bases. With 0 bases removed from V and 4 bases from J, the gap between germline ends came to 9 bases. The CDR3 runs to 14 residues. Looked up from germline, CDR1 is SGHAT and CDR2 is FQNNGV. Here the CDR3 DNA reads TGTGCCAGCAGCTTAGAAAGGGGCAGCTATGGCTACACCTTC. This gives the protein CASSLERGSYGYTF.

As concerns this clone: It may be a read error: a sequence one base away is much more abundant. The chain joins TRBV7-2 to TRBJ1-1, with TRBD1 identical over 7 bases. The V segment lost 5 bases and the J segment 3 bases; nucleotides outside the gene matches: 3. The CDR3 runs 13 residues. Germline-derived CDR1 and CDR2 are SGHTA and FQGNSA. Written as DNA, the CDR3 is TGTGCCAGCAGCCCCGACAGGGACACTGAAGCTTTCTTT. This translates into CASSPDRDTEAFF.

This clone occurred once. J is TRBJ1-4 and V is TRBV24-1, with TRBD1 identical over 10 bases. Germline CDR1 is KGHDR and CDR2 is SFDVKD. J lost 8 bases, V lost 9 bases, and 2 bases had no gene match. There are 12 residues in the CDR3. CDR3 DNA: TGTGCCACCGGGACAGGGGTAGAAAAACTGTTTTTT. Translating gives CATGTGVEKLFF.

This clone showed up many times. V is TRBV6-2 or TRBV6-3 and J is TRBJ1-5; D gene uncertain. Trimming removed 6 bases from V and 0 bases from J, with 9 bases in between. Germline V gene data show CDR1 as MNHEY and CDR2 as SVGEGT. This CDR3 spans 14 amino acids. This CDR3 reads CASSSLYSNQPQHF. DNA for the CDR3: TGTGCCAGCAGCTCCCTCTATAGCAATCAGCCCCAGCATTTT.